A selection of T cell receptor beta chains follows, all from one sample in a study of cytomegalovirus exposure and HLA in healthy donors. Produced via immunoSEQ multiplex PCR; TCRdb's table is partial and in-frame only. The sample contains fewer than 200,000 clones, approximately 71% of which appear only once. The sequenced sample was PBMCs. These receptors were obtained from a girl aged 10-17 years in good health and CMV-seronegative. Both conserved end residues are part of each CDR3. A D gene is named only where the DNA matches it firmly. The size entry is marked missing in some rows and otherwise reads once, few, many or a size class.

v_call,j_call,clone_size,d_call,cdr3_aa,cdr3_nt
TRBV10-3,TRBJ1-3,.,.,CASSSGNTIYF,TGTGCCTCCTCCTCTGGAAACACCATATATTTT
TRBV6-1,TRBJ1-4,.,.,CASSIYGTNEKLFF,TGTGCCAGCAGTATATACGGGACTAATGAAAAACTGTTTTTT
TRBV4-1,TRBJ2-1,few,TRBD2,CASSQVGGSLYNEQFF,TGCGCCAGCAGCCAAGTGGGGGGGTCCCTTTACAATGAGCAGTTCTTC
TRBV10-3,TRBJ1-5,.,TRBD1,CAISEGQGPNQPQHF,TGTGCCATCAGTGAGGGACAGGGTCCAAATCAGCCCCAGCATTTT
TRBV7-3,TRBJ2-3,few,.,CASSFARDTQYF,TGTGCCAGCAGCTTCGCTAGGGATACGCAGTATTTT
TRBV6-1,TRBJ1-2,.,TRBD1,CASSEESGTGNGYTF,TGTGCCAGCAGTGAAGAATCCGGGACAGGGAATGGCTACACCTTC
TRBV19,TRBJ2-1,.,.,CASSIVGPGDFYNEQFF,TGTGCCAGTAGTATCGTAGGGCCCGGGGATTTTTACAATGAGCAGTTCTTC
TRBV5-6,TRBJ1-1,few,.,CASSSDFYTEAFF,TGTGCCAGCAGCTCGGACTTTTACACTGAAGCTTTCTTT
TRBV19,TRBJ2-2,once,TRBD2,CASRRWQREKLFF,TGTGCCAGTAGGAGGTGGCAGCGGGAGAAGCTGTTTTTT
TRBV20-1,TRBJ2-1,.,.,CSAEANEQFF,TGCAGTGCTGAGGCGAATGAGCAGTTCTTC
TRBV7-9,TRBJ1-1,.,TRBD1,CASSQGDQGDTEAFF,TGTGCCAGCAGCCAGGGGGACCAAGGGGACACTGAAGCTTTCTTT
TRBV30,TRBJ1-1,.,.,CAWSFGGWDTEAFF,TGTGCCTGGAGTTTCGGGGGTTGGGACACTGAAGCTTTCTTT
TRBV5-1,TRBJ1-5,.,TRBD1,CASSLEGGREPQHF,TGCGCCAGCAGCTTGGAAGGGGGCAGGGAGCCCCAGCATTTT
TRBV5-1,TRBJ1-1,.,.,CASTPQSAGTEAFF,TGCGCCAGCACGCCCCAATCAGCCGGGACAGAAGCTTTCTTT
TRBV18,TRBJ1-2,.,TRBD1,CASSPREGQGGYGYTF,TGTGCCAGCTCACCTCGGGAAGGACAGGGAGGATATGGCTACACCTTC
TRBV5-6,TRBJ2-7,.,.,CASSLGGGTYEQYF,TGTGCCAGCAGCTTAGGGGGGGGCACCTACGAGCAGTACTTC
TRBV4-1,TRBJ2-3,.,TRBD1,CASSHPTGQGPSDTQYF,TGCGCCAGCAGCCACCCTACGGGACAGGGTCCCTCAGATACGCAGTATTTT
TRBV19,TRBJ1-1,.,.,CASSIPSSQGIEAFF,TGTGCCAGTAGTATTCCCTCCTCACAGGGAATTGAAGCTTTCTTT
TRBV27,TRBJ2-7,.,.,CASSYGGSYEQYF,TGTGCCAGCAGTTATGGGGGGTCCTACGAGCAGTACTTC
TRBV11-3,TRBJ2-1,few,TRBD2,CASSPPGSGAYNEQFF,TGTGCCAGCAGCCCTCCGGGGAGCGGGGCATACAATGAGCAGTTCTTC
TRBV18,TRBJ2-7,.,.,CASSPTEYEQYF,TGTGCCAGCTCACCAACAGAGTACGAGCAGTACTTC
TRBV6-1,TRBJ1-5,once,.,CASSGPNSNQPQHF,TGTGCCAGCAGTGGCCCTAATAGCAATCAGCCCCAGCATTTT
TRBV11-3,TRBJ2-3,.,.,CASSLRGTDTQYF,TGTGCCAGCAGCTTGAGGGGCACAGATACGCAGTATTTT
TRBV6-1,TRBJ2-7,.,.,CASSEDLQYF,TGTGCCAGCAGTGAAGATCTGCAGTACTTC
TRBV12-5,TRBJ1-5,.,.,CASGLGGGGQPQHF,TGTGCTAGTGGTTTGGGGGGGGGCGGACAGCCCCAGCATTTT
TRBV27,TRBJ1-2,once,.,CASSSSQGRNGYTF,TGTGCCAGCAGTTCGTCACAGGGCCGGAATGGCTACACCTTC
TRBV6-5,TRBJ1-2,once,TRBD1,CASSEGQGAGYTF,TGTGCCAGCAGTGAAGGACAGGGTGCTGGCTACACCTTC
TRBV7-2,TRBJ2-3,few,TRBD2,CASSLALAGGRVSTDTQYF,TGTGCCAGCAGCTTAGCTCTTGCGGGGGGCCGAGTGAGCACAGATACGCAGTATTTT
TRBV7-8,TRBJ1-1,.,TRBD1,CASSHRDRGLTEAFF,TGTGCCAGCAGCCACCGGGACAGGGGGCTTACTGAAGCTTTCTTT
TRBV27,TRBJ1-2,.,.,CASSSEYGYTF,TGTGCCAGCAGTTCCGAGTATGGCTACACCTTC
TRBV12-5,TRBJ2-7,.,.,CASGWSLAHEQYF,TGTGCTAGTGGTTGGAGTCTCGCTCACGAGCAGTACTTC
TRBV9,TRBJ2-5,.,.,CASSVNKGLNQETQYF,TGTGCCAGCAGCGTAAATAAGGGACTGAACCAAGAGACCCAGTACTTC
TRBV1,TRBJ2-3,.,.,CTSSQGGLSGGASDTQYF,TGCACCAGCAGCCAAGGGGGACTAAGCGGGGGGGCCTCAGATACGCAGTATTTT
TRBV6-5,TRBJ2-2,.,.,CASSYLNTGELFF,TGTGCCAGCAGTTACCTGAACACCGGGGAGCTGTTTTTT
TRBV2,TRBJ2-7,once,TRBD1,CASSAAPGGYEQYF,TGTGCCAGCAGTGCGGCGCCAGGGGGCTACGAGCAGTACTTC
TRBV27,TRBJ2-1,once,.,CASSFRHRSEDEQFF,TGTGCCAGCAGTTTTAGGCACAGGTCCGAGGATGAGCAGTTCTTC
TRBV14,TRBJ2-2,.,TRBD2,CASSRQLAGETGELFF,TGTGCCAGCAGCCGCCAACTAGCGGGGGAAACCGGGGAGCTGTTTTTT
TRBV4-2,TRBJ2-3,.,TRBD2,CASSQDRAGRTDTQYF,TGTGCCAGCAGCCAAGATCGAGCGGGGAGAACAGATACGCAGTATTTT
TRBV18,TRBJ1-5,few,.,CASSPRAGEQPQHF,TGTGCCAGCTCCCCCCGGGCAGGGGAACAGCCCCAGCATTTT
TRBV10-3,TRBJ2-3,.,TRBD2,CAISDSGGALASDTQYF,TGTGCCATCAGTGATAGCGGGGGGGCTCTGGCTTCAGATACGCAGTATTTT
TRBV6-1,TRBJ2-7,.,TRBD1,CASSAGTGSFYEQYF,TGTGCCAGCAGTGCCGGGACAGGGTCTTTCTACGAGCAGTACTTC
TRBV6-5,TRBJ2-5,.,.,CASRSGGGETQYF,TGTGCCAGCAGATCCGGGGGTGGGGAGACCCAGTACTTC
TRBV6-1,TRBJ2-7,.,TRBD1,CASSPGQGDHEQYF,TGTGCCAGCAGTCCGGGACAGGGGGACCACGAGCAGTACTTC
TRBV27,TRBJ2-1,.,TRBD2,CASTSGLAGPARENEQFF,TGTGCCAGCACTTCTGGGCTAGCGGGCCCCGCGAGGGAAAATGAGCAGTTCTTC
TRBV7-9,TRBJ1-1,once,TRBD1,CASSTTGGKDTEAFF,TGTGCCAGCAGCACTACAGGGGGCAAGGACACTGAAGCTTTCTTT
TRBV19,TRBJ1-2,.,TRBD1,CASSIVGTGLRGYTF,TGTGCCAGTAGTATAGTTGGGACAGGGTTGAGAGGCTACACCTTC
TRBV7-8,TRBJ2-2,.,.,CASSPRVPGELFF,TGTGCCAGCAGCCCCAGGGTCCCCGGGGAGCTGTTTTTT
TRBV6-4,TRBJ2-5,.,TRBD1,CASSGGTGRSETQYF,TGTGCCAGCAGTGGAGGGACAGGGAGGTCGGAGACCCAGTACTTC
TRBV2,TRBJ1-1,few,.,CASRREVGTEAFF,TGTGCCAGCAGAAGGGAGGTGGGGACTGAAGCTTTCTTT